This T cell receptor beta chain was identified during a study of graft-versus-host responses after intestinal transplantation. The wider study: Anti-thymocyte globulin served as induction for all recipients, who then took tacrolimus and steroids for approximately three years.

Trimming at V came to 5 bases and at J to 3 bases, leaving 1 base not matched to a gene. From germline, CDR1 is LGHNT and CDR2 FRNRAP. The CDR3 is made up of 12 amino acids. The assay was immunoSEQ multiplex PCR, and TCRdb's table has in-frame clones only and misses some. The sample lists 90,000 to 120,000 clones, about 87% occurring once. On this clone: The antigen remains unidentified.

Study outcomes and limitations: GvH clones were found in recipient marrow; some appeared first in ileum or blood. After transplant, early declines in HvG clones were associated with peak levels of circulating GvH clones. Within the allografts of patients who had graft-donor T cell macrochimerism, graft-versus-host to host-versus-graft clonal ratios were high.

This chain uses TRBV12-5 with TRBJ2-7, with TRBD1 matching over 7 bases. Sample: unstimulated CD4+ T cells sorted from spleen or lymph node cells, taken before transplant. This TCR was sampled from a human donor who was the organ donor for an intestinal transplant. The CDR3 region has the DNA TGTGCTAGTGGTCGACAGGGCTACGAGCAGTACTTC. This sequence encodes CASGRQGYEQYF.